Shown below are 18 T cell receptor beta chains from a single sample sequenced in a study of shared clonotypes between healthy human individuals. Produced via immunoSEQ multiplex PCR; TCRdb's table is partial and in-frame only. The sample holds about 2,500,000 clones, approximately 94% seen once. The source material was naive CD4+ T cells sorted from blood. Subset defined: CD45RA+ positively selected. Receptors originate from a man younger than 35 in good health.

This chain joins TRBV2 and TRBJ2-2; D possibly corresponds to TRBD1 (5 bases). Deletions cut 2 bases from V and 2 bases from J, with 9 bases between. CDR3 size: 15 residues. Germline CDR1 and CDR2: SNHLY and FYNNEI. CDR3 loop: CASSEFQGNTGELFF. The DNA for the CDR3 is TGTGCCAGCAGTGAATTCCAGGGCAACACCGGGGAGCTGTTTTTT.

The genes are TRBV6-1 and TRBJ1-5; D is unclear. The V gene lost 2 bases and the J gene lost 7 bases, with 6 bases spanning the gap. Germline V gene data show CDR1 as MNHNS and CDR2 as SASEGT. CDR3 length equals 12 residues. The DNA for the CDR3 is TGTGCCAGCAGTGAACCCCGACAGCCCCAGCATTTT. This codes for CASSEPRQPQHF.

This clone was seen more than once but under ten times. Other DNA variants within this sample encode the same CDR3. The V gene is TRBV5-1, the J gene TRBJ1-1; 7 nucleotides agree with TRBD1. V was clipped by 4 bases and J by 3 bases; unmatched bases: 3. Germline CDR1 SGHRS, CDR2 YFSETQ. The CDR3 contains 13 residues. The CDR3 here is CASSTDRDTEAFF. The DNA for the CDR3 is TGCGCCAGCAGCACCGACAGGGACACTGAAGCTTTCTTT.

This chain joins TRBV7-2 and TRBJ1-5; TRBD1 is a possible D gene (6 bases). Germline V gene sequence: CDR1 SGHTA, CDR2 FQGNSA. The CDR3 has 14 residues. Trimming took off 1 base at V and 7 bases at J, with 11 bases between the two ends. The DNA of the CDR3 is TGTGCCAGCAGCTTAGTACAGGGTAAACAGCCCCAGCATTTT. It translates to CASSLVQGKQPQHF.

Comment on this clone: This same CDR3 is encoded by further DNA sequences in the sample. The chain recombines TRBV5-1 with TRBJ2-5; maybe TRBD1 (7 bases). The V end was cut by 1 base, the J end by 2 bases, with 12 bases between. CDR3 length equals 15 residues. Germline V gene lookup returns CDR1 SGHRS and CDR2 YFSETQ. CDR3 nucleotides: TGCGCCAGCAGCTTGTCGGCAGGGGGGCAAGAGACCCAGTACTTC. Its translation is CASSLSAGGQETQYF.

V gene TRBV30 combines with J gene TRBJ1-3, with D uncertain. The CDR3 has 14 residues. Germline CDR1 and CDR2: GTSNPN and SVGIG (reference sequence). Trimming took 3 bases from V and 2 from J, leaving 11 bases between them. The CDR3 nucleotides read TGTGCCTGGAGGACAAGTTCAGCTGGAAACACCATATATTTT. Its protein product is CAWRTSSAGNTIYF.

The sample holds one count of this clone. The chain carries TRBV27 and TRBJ2-4; D remains unclear. This CDR3 spans 15 amino acids. Trimming stripped 5 bases from V and 1 base from J, with 12 bases between. Per the germline V gene, CDR1 is MNHEY and CDR2 is SMNVEV (reference sequence). CDR3 DNA: TGTGCCAGCAGTGTGGGCGCAGGTGCCAAAAACATTCAGTACTTC. Translated, it gives CASSVGAGAKNIQYF.

This clone was seen a single time. One end of the junction fails to match germline, which may point to a read error. Other DNA sequences of this sample code for an identical CDR3. The chain joins TRBV4-1 to TRBJ2-7; tentatively, D is TRBD1 (6 bases). CDR1 is MGHRA, CDR2 YSYEKL, per germline. The CDR3 loop spans 15 amino acids. In nucleotides, the CDR3 is TGTGCCAGCAGCCAAGGGCTACAGGGTCAACACGAGCAGTACTTC. It specifies CASSQGLQGQHEQYF.

V and J are TRBV7-2 and TRBJ2-1, with 12 bases lining up with TRBD2. This CDR3 is built from 14 residues. Germline CDR1 reads SGHTA; CDR2 reads FQGNSA. V was clipped by 6 bases and J by 7 bases; unmatched bases: 4. This chain's CDR3 is CASRSSGRGNEQFF. The CDR3 DNA is TGTGCCAGCAGGTCTAGCGGGAGGGGGAATGAGCAGTTCTTC.

J is TRBJ2-7 and V is TRBV5-1; 13 bases map to TRBD2. CDR3 length equals 15 residues. V was pared by 4 bases and J by 2 bases, with 3 bases of the junction left unmatched. The germline V gene has CDR1 SGHRS and CDR2 YFSETQ. CDR3 residues: CASSAGTSGTYEQYF. CDR3 in DNA: TGCGCCAGCAGCGCAGGGACTAGCGGGACCTACGAGCAGTACTTC.

This chain links TRBV5-4 with TRBJ2-7, with 9 bases that match TRBD1. J was trimmed by 3 bases and V by 4 bases; bases with no gene match: 14. Germline CDR1 reads SGHNT; CDR2 reads YYREEE (reference sequence). This CDR3 is built from 17 residues. In DNA, the CDR3 is TGTGCCAGCAGCCCAAGCCCGCCGGGACAGGGCGACTACGAGCAGTACTTC. Protein product: CASSPSPPGQGDYEQYF. Combining the CDR3 with reference TRBV5-4 and TRBJ2-7 gives the whole variable domain ETGVTQSPTHLIKTRGQQVTLRCSSQSGHNTVSWYQQALGQGPQFIFQYYREEENGRGNFPPRFSGLQFPNYSSELNVNALELDDSALYLCASSPSPPGQGDYEQYFGPGTRLTVT.

A few counts support this clone. This chain uses TRBV19 with TRBJ1-6; 10 positions match TRBD1. This CDR3 comprises 15 residues. With V trimmed by 7 bases and J by 9 bases, 9 bases remained unmatched. Germline V CDR1 and CDR2: LNHDA, SQIVND (reference sequence). In DNA, the CDR3 is TGTGCCAGTACCGCGACCGGGACAGGGGTTTCACCCCTCCACTTT. As protein: CASTATGTGVSPLHF.

The chain recombines TRBV5-1 with TRBJ2-3, with 10 bases lining up with TRBD1. J lost 0 bases, V lost 4 bases, and 20 bases had no gene match. There are 21 residues in the CDR3. Germline assignment: CDR1 SGHRS and CDR2 YFSETQ. The CDR3 bases are TGCGCCAGCAGCCGGGCGGGCATGCGACAGGGGGCCGGGTGGAGCACAGATACGCAGTATTTT. Translating it yields CASSRAGMRQGAGWSTDTQYF.

V usage is TRBV5-4 and J usage is TRBJ1-6; TRBD1 is a possible D gene (6 bases). The CDR3 is 16 amino acids. CDR1 is SGHNT and CDR2 is YYREEE in the germline V gene (reference sequence). V lost 0 bases, J lost 2 bases, and 9 bases lay in between. CDR3 amino acids: CASSLAAGAYNSPLHF. In nucleotides, the CDR3 is TGTGCCAGCAGCTTGGCCGCAGGGGCCTATAATTCACCCCTCCACTTT.

V and J are TRBV5-5 and TRBJ1-3, with D maybe TRBD1 (5 bases). This CDR3 comprises 18 residues. Germline V CDR1 and CDR2: SGHKS, YYEKEE (reference sequence). The germline V and J ends were trimmed by 1 base and 2 bases, with 19 bases remaining between them. The CDR3 DNA follows: TGTGCCAGCAGCTTGCTTTCACCGGGGCCGGCTGCTGGAAACACCATATATTTT. Its protein product is CASSLLSPGPAAGNTIYF. The full variable domain, rest sourced from reference TRBV5-5 and TRBJ1-3, is DAGVTQSPTHLIKTRGQQVTLRCSPISGHKSVSWYQQVLGQGPQFIFQYYEKEERGRGNFPDRFSARQFPNYSSELNVNALLLGDSALYLCASSLLSPGPAAGNTIYFGEGSWLTVV.

The rearrangement links TRBV30 to TRBJ1-6, with 9 bases that match TRBD1. With 1 base clipped from V and 9 bases from J, the junction kept 4 bases outside the gene matches. The CDR3 totals 14 residues. Germline-derived CDR1 and CDR2 are GTSNPN and SVGIG (reference sequence). The CDR3 DNA is TGTGCCTGGAGTGGGGACAGGGTTTTTTCACCCCTCCACTTT. Translating it yields CAWSGDRVFSPLHF.

This chain connects TRBV2 to TRBJ2-4, with D hard to call. Germline values: CDR1 SNHLY, CDR2 FYNNEI. The CDR3 is 14 residues long. The V gene lost 4 bases and the J gene lost 0 bases, with 7 bases spanning the gap. The CDR3 is CASSAQIAKNIQYF. The CDR3 coding sequence is TGTGCCAGCAGTGCACAGATAGCCAAAAACATTCAGTACTTC.

This clone occurred a few times. The chain recombines TRBV9 with TRBJ2-2; a possible D gene is TRBD2 (5 bases). CDR1 SGDLS and CDR2 YYNGEE come from the germline V gene. V dropped 4 bases and J dropped 7 bases, with 8 bases sitting between them. This CDR3 has 12 residues. CDR3: CASSRDGGELFF. The CDR3 DNA sequence: TGTGCCAGCAGCCGGGATGGCGGGGAGCTGTTTTTT.